This TCR beta chain originates from a study of OX40 agonist ivuxolimab in advanced cancers. Study context: Patients achieving partial responses numbered three: one hepatocellular carcinoma case and two cutaneous melanoma cases.

Sequenced by immunoSEQ multiplex PCR; TCRdb stores in-frame clones only, minus some. The table has around 62,000 clones, almost 85% seen once. The germline V gene encodes CDR1 SNHLY and CDR2 FYNNEI. This CDR3 has 11 amino acids. The ends were cut back, 6 bases at V and 10 bases at J, with 7 bases in the middle. Source: CD4+ or CD8+ T cells sorted from blood, taken in a trial of the OX40 agonist ivuxolimab. The sequence was obtained from an adult with an advanced solid tumor such as melanoma, head and neck, liver or kidney cancer. The rearrangement joins TRBV2 to TRBJ1-6, with no clear D. The CDR3 reads CASSLTSPLHF. CDR3 DNA: TGTGCCAGCAGCCTCACATCACCCCTCCACTTT.